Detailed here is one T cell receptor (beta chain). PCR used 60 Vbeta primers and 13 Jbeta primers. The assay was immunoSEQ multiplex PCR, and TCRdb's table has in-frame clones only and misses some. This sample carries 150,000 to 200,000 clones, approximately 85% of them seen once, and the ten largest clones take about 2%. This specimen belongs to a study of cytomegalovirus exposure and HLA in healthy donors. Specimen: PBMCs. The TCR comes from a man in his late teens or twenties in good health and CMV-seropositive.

CDR3 DNA sequence: TGTGCCAGCAGGATAGACAGGCCCTCTGGAAACACCATATATTTT. Protein sequence: CASRIDRPSGNTIYF. The rearrangement links TRBV6-1 to TRBJ1-3; possibly TRBD1 for D (6 bases). Germline-derived CDR1 and CDR2 are MNHNS and SASEGT. Deletions cut 6 bases from V and 0 bases from J, with 12 bases between. The CDR3 runs 15 residues.